The 18 T cell receptor beta chains listed next were all sequenced from one sample in a study of vaccination effects on CD4 cells after COVID-19. These TCRs are of unknown antigen specificity. Expansion of antigen-specific CD4+ T cells with viral peptide pools was carried out by the ViraFEST assay before sequencing. Isolating CD4+ T cells followed approximately nine days of culture. Having tested negative for nucleocapsid antibodies, the vaccine recipients showed no prior SARS-CoV-2 infection. The table came from immunoSEQ multiplex PCR; TCRdb's copy has only in-frame clones and leaves some out. The table lists approximately 70,000 clones, roughly 74% of them singletons. Sequenced here: CD4+ T cells from PBMCs cultured with HCoV-NL63 spike peptides, sampled before COVID-19 vaccination. These receptors all stem from a human donor who received a COVID-19 vaccine.

Written as DNA, the CDR3 is TGTGCCTGGACTATGAGGGGGGACTTCACCGGGGAGCTGTTTTTT. Translating gives CAWTMRGDFTGELFF. The rearrangement links TRBV30 to TRBJ2-2; the D call may be TRBD1 or TRBD2 (6 bases each). The V and J ends lost 4 bases and 4 bases respectively, with 16 bases between them. The germline gives CDR1 GTSNPN, CDR2 SVGIG (reference sequence). The CDR3 length is 15 residues.

The chain recombines TRBV4-1 with TRBJ1-4, with 11 bases lining up with TRBD1. Germline trimming cut 6 bases from V and 7 bases from J; bases unmatched to any gene: 7. Germline assignment: CDR1 MGHRA and CDR2 YSYEKL. The CDR3 runs 15 residues. The CDR3 coding sequence is TGCGCCAGCAGTGACCCGGGACAGGGGGTTGAAAAACTGTTTTTT. This gives the protein CASSDPGQGVEKLFF.

This clone was counted only a few times. V gene TRBV15 combines with J gene TRBJ2-7; the D gene is possibly TRBD1 (5 bases). The CDR3 totals 13 residues. Trimming stripped 1 base from V and 4 bases from J, with 8 bases between. Germline V CDR1 and CDR2: LNHNV, YYDKDF (reference sequence). As DNA, the CDR3 is TGTGCCACCAGCAGAGGACAGCTATACGAGCAGTACGTC. It specifies CATSRGQLYEQYV.

The chain has TRBV19 and TRBJ1-5, with 10 bases aligning to TRBD1. This CDR3 comprises 18 residues. The V and J ends lost 0 bases and 3 bases, in that order; junction bases with no gene match: 8. The germline V gene has CDR1 LNHDA and CDR2 SQIVND (reference sequence). Here the CDR3 DNA reads TGTGCCAGTAGTATAGATCTAAGGACAGGGGGAATCAATCAGCCCCAGCATTTT. Translation: CASSIDLRTGGINQPQHF.

This clone was seen just once. V gene TRBV9 combines with J gene TRBJ2-4; TRBD1 is a possible D gene (6 bases). The CDR3 length is 15 residues. Germline V CDR1 and CDR2: SGDLS, YYNGEE. Trimming pared 0 bases from V and 5 bases from J, leaving 12 bases between. CDR3 in amino acids: CASSVGSDRENIQYF. CDR3 nucleotide sequence: TGTGCCAGCAGCGTAGGTTCGGACAGAGAAAACATTCAGTACTTC.

This sequence joins TRBV6-5 and TRBJ1-3; no clear D. Looked up from germline, CDR1 is MNHEY and CDR2 is SVGAGI. V lost 8 bases and J lost 0, with 11 bases in between. The CDR3 sequence is 14 residues long. CDR3 DNA sequence: TGTGCCAGCGGACGGAGTAGCTCTGGAAACACCATATATTTT. It codes for CASGRSSSGNTIYF.

This chain connects TRBV6-5 to TRBJ1-2; D unresolved. There are 13 residues in the CDR3. CDR1 MNHEY and CDR2 SVGAGI come from the germline V gene. V dropped 8 bases and J dropped 7 bases, with 17 bases sitting between them. This CDR3 is CASSRISSVGYTF. The CDR3 DNA reads as TGTGCCAGCTCGAGGATCTCTTCGGTTGGCTACACCTTC.

The V call is TRBV5-1, the J call TRBJ1-4; possibly TRBD1 for D (5 bases). Trimming removed 2 bases from V and 5 bases from J, with 13 bases in between. Germline V lookup: CDR1 SGHRS, CDR2 YFSETQ. This CDR3 is built from 15 residues. CDR3 in amino acids: CASSLADSVNEKLFF. The CDR3 DNA sequence: TGCGCCAGCAGCTTAGCCGACAGCGTAAATGAAAAACTGTTTTTT.

The J gene is TRBJ2-1, the V gene TRBV24-1; 7 bases are a match to TRBD2. The V segment lost 5 bases and the J segment 9 bases; nucleotides outside the gene matches: 12. Per the germline V gene, CDR1 is KGHDR and CDR2 is SFDVKD. This CDR3 comprises 15 residues. For the CDR3, the DNA is TGTGCCACCAGTGGTTGGGGGGGTCGTGCGGGTGAGCAGTTCTTC. Translating it yields CATSGWGGRAGEQFF.

The chain combines TRBV24-1 with TRBJ2-1, with D unresolved. V lost 0 bases and J 0 bases, leaving 8 bases between the germline ends. The CDR3 has 16 amino acids. Germline CDR1 KGHDR, CDR2 SFDVKD. The chain's CDR3 is CATSDLLPSSYNEQFF. Written as DNA, the CDR3 is TGTGCCACCAGTGATTTGTTACCAAGCTCCTACAATGAGCAGTTCTTC.

This sequence joins TRBV2 and TRBJ1-2, with a weak D call TRBD1 (5 bases). V shed 3 bases and J shed 2 bases, with 10 bases lying between them. This CDR3 comprises 14 residues. Germline V gene sequence: CDR1 SNHLY, CDR2 FYNNEI. The CDR3 here is CASSDGGGNYGYTF. The CDR3 DNA reads TGTGCCAGCAGTGACGGCGGGGGAAACTATGGCTACACCTTC.

This sequence joins TRBV7-2 and TRBJ2-1, with D possibly matching TRBD2 (6 bases). V was pared by 1 base and J by 8 bases, with 9 bases between. From germline, CDR1 is SGHTA and CDR2 FQGNSA. The CDR3 is 13 residues long. For the CDR3, the DNA is TGTGCCAGCAGCTTAGAAGGAGGGCATGAGCAGTTCTTC. Its translation: CASSLEGGHEQFF.

The gene calls are TRBV11-2 and TRBJ2-7, with D perhaps being TRBD1 or TRBD2 (5 bases each). The V end was cut by 2 bases, the J end by 5 bases, with 16 bases between. CDR1 and CDR2 from the germline V gene are SGHAT and FQNNGV. This CDR3 spans 15 amino acids. The CDR3 sequence: CASSLLGTLLDEQYV. Here the CDR3 DNA reads TGTGCCAGCAGCTTACTGGGGACCCTGCTTGACGAGCAGTACGTC.

The chain employs TRBV5-1 and TRBJ1-2, with D unresolved. Trimming took 0 bases from V and 7 from J, leaving 13 bases between them. CDR3 length equals 14 residues. Germline lookup yields CDR1 SGHRS and CDR2 YFSETQ. CDR3 amino acids: CASSLGGSNGGYTF. The CDR3, as DNA: TGCGCCAGCAGCTTGGGAGGGAGTAATGGTGGCTACACCTTC.

The chain combines TRBV5-1 with TRBJ1-2; D may be TRBD1 (6 bases). V was shortened by 0 bases and J by 7 bases, with 10 bases between the two germline ends. The germline CDR1 and CDR2 sequences are SGHRS and YFSETQ. This CDR3 is built from 13 residues. The CDR3 DNA sequence: TGCGCCAGCAGCTTGGCAGGGGCGGGTGGCTACACCTTC. Translated, it gives CASSLAGAGGYTF.

The gene calls are TRBV18 and TRBJ2-7; possibly TRBD1 for D (5 bases). The germline V and J ends were trimmed by 3 bases and 0 bases, with 12 bases remaining between them. Germline V lookup: CDR1 KGHSH, CDR2 LQKENI. The length of the CDR3 is 15 residues. CDR3 in DNA: TGTGCCAGCTCACCGGGTAGGGGCGCCTCCTACGAGCAGTACGTC. Translated: CASSPGRGASYEQYV.

CDR3 amino acids: CASSDSRYEQYV. The CDR3 coding sequence is TGTGCCAGCAGTGATTCCAGGTACGAGCAGTACGTC. J is TRBJ2-7 and V is TRBV6-1; D is uncertain. Germline lookup yields CDR1 MNHNS and CDR2 SASEGT. The CDR3 covers 12 residues. V was trimmed by 3 bases and J by 4 bases, leaving 7 bases between them.

This chain links TRBV4-3 with TRBJ2-6; no clear D gene. Germline CDR1 and CDR2: LGHNA and YSLEER. The CDR3 is 17 residues long. V gave up 0 bases and J gave up 1 base, with 10 bases separating them. The CDR3 DNA follows: TGCGCCAGCAGCCAAGAAAGTGGGGTTTCTGGGGCCAACGTCCTGACTTTC. Translation: CASSQESGVSGANVLTF.